One and the same sample provided the 9 T cell receptor beta chains below, sequenced in a study of spatial heterogeneity in lung cancer. MiXCR was run by TCRdb on the 5' RACE reads, yielding one entry per CDR3 protein. Here the sample spans some 38,000 distinct CDR3 sequences, 6% to 8% being singletons. The time point was: sample taken at primary tumor resection. Sequencing was performed on whole RNA extracted from tumor and nontumor lung tissue, or from frozen PBMC, and the material was left unsorted. Material: PBMCs, obtained at surgery. The origin of the receptors is a male donor with early-stage non-small cell lung cancer.

This clonotype occurred many times. The gene calls are TRBV7-3 and TRBJ2-2; no clear D gene. Germline lookup yields CDR1 SGHTA and CDR2 FQGTGA. V was trimmed by 7 bases and J by 5 bases, leaving 8 bases between them. This CDR3 spans 12 amino acids. The CDR3 DNA is TGTGCCAGCACCTTGGGAACCGGGGAGCTGTTTTTT. This gives the protein CASTLGTGELFF.

This clonotype was recorded at least ten times. The conserved closing phenylalanine or tryptophan is absent in this CDR3, likely reflecting a read error. The chain is built from TRBV12-3 or TRBV12-4 and TRBJ2-1; TRBD2 agrees at 7 bases. V shed 3 bases, J shed 4 bases, and the junction held 6 bases outside the gene matches. There are 15 residues in the CDR3. CDR3 sequence: CASSFRWGGYNEQFL. CDR3 in DNA: TGTGCCAGCAGTTTTAGGTGGGGGGGTTACAATGAGCAGTTCCTC.

This clonotype was recorded at least ten times. The genes are TRBV4-2 and TRBJ2-1, with 8 bases aligning to TRBD2. The junction had 7 bases not matched to a gene; V was cut back by 8 bases and J by 4 bases. The CDR3 totals 14 residues. The germline V gene has CDR1 LGHNA and CDR2 YNFKEQ. The CDR3 DNA reads as TGTGCCAGCCGAAAGCGGGGGAGGTACAATGAGCAGTTCTTC. Translating gives CASRKRGRYNEQFF.

There are a few counts of this clonotype. The rearrangement joins TRBV6-5 to TRBJ1-1; possibly TRBD1 for D (6 bases). The CDR3 is 13 residues long. The ends were cut back, 7 bases at V and 4 bases at J, with 13 bases in the middle. Germline V gene sequence: CDR1 MNHEY, CDR2 SVGAGI. CDR3 DNA: TGTGCCAGCAACCTCTTGGACAGCACTGAAGCTTTCTTT. Translation: CASNLLDSTEAFF.

The chain links TRBV12-3 or TRBV12-4 to TRBJ1-5; D may be TRBD1 (5 bases). The V gene lost 1 base and the J gene lost 6 bases, with 7 bases spanning the gap. The CDR3 totals 13 residues. CDR3 bases: TGTGCCAGCAGTTTAGGTCAGGGTCAGCCCCAGCATTTT. Its protein product is CASSLGQGQPQHF.

This clonotype has a count of ten or more. J is TRBJ2-7 and V is TRBV20-1; 9 nucleotides align to TRBD1. This CDR3 has 14 amino acids. From germline, CDR1 is DFQATT and CDR2 SNEGSKA (reference sequence). V was clipped by 2 bases and J by 5 bases; unmatched bases: 7. CDR3 region: CSARYRGRVNEQYF. The DNA of the CDR3 is TGCAGTGCTAGATACAGGGGGCGCGTGAACGAGCAGTACTTC.

This clonotype has a count of ten or more. The chain links TRBV2 to TRBJ1-3; no reliable D call. V dropped 6 bases and J dropped 0 bases, with 12 bases sitting between them. The length of the CDR3 is 15 residues. CDR1 is SNHLY and CDR2 is FYNNEI in the germline V gene. CDR3 protein: CASSPTSRSGNTIYF. CDR3 nucleotide sequence: TGTGCCAGCAGCCCGACAAGTCGCTCTGGAAACACCATATATTTT. Drawing the rest from reference TRBV2 and TRBJ1-3, the complete variable domain is EPEVTQTPSHQVTQMGQEVILRCVPISNHLYFYWYRQILGQKVEFLVSFYNNEISEKSEIFDDQFSVERPDGSNFTLKIRSTKLEDSAMYFCASSPTSRSGNTIYFGEGSWLTVV.

This clonotype was recorded a few times. The chain couples TRBV7-3 to TRBJ2-5, with 9 bases that match TRBD2. The V and J ends lost 5 bases and 4 bases, in that order; junction bases with no gene match: 8. The CDR3 runs 15 residues. CDR1 and CDR2 from the germline V gene are SGHTA and FQGTGA. The CDR3 protein is CASSVGGRAGETQYF. The CDR3 DNA is TGTGCCAGCAGCGTGGGCGGGAGGGCCGGAGAGACCCAGTACTTC.

V and J are TRBV7-9 and TRBJ1-4; 8 bases match TRBD1. Losses at the gene ends were 3 bases for V and 8 bases for J; bases not matched to a gene: 8. Germline V gives CDR1 SEHNR, CDR2 FQNEAQ (reference sequence). This CDR3 is 15 amino acids long. This chain's CDR3 is CASSFGQGAGEKLFF. The CDR3 region has the DNA TGTGCCAGCAGCTTTGGACAGGGCGCGGGAGAAAAACTGTTTTTT.